The next 15 T cell receptor beta chains were all read from a single sample in a study of low-dose radiotherapy and immunotherapy resistance in tumors. TRAV and TRBV primers primed cDNA for both TCRalpha and TCRbeta. For amplifying TCRs, the PCR ran for about 22 cycles with Phusion, which was used together with a constant-region primer and the adapter on the V primers. One entry per CDR3 protein results from TCRdb running MiXCR on the reads. This repertoire shows roughly 100,000 distinct CDR3 sequences, around 21% found once; its top ten account for over 4%. The time point was: after trial treatment. Indicated treatment: LDRT plus nivolumab, ipilimumab, low-dose cyclophosphamide and aspirin (RACIN trial). This specimen was PBMCs, taken after low-dose radiotherapy plus immunotherapy. The receptors were gathered from a male donor with prostate cancer.

This chain connects TRBV5-5 to TRBJ2-1, with 16 nucleotides matching TRBD2. Germline CDR1 reads SGHKS; CDR2 reads YYEKEE (reference sequence). The trim removed 3 bases at V and 6 bases at J, leaving 6 bases unmatched. The length of the CDR3 is 17 residues. The CDR3 nucleotides read TGTGCCAGCAGCTGGGGACTAGCGGGGGGGCAGATCAATGAGCAGTTCTTC. Protein: CASSWGLAGGQINEQFF.

A note on this clonotype: This likely traces to a read error, being one base from a far larger clone. The chain combines TRBV13 with TRBJ2-1; maybe TRBD2 (5 bases). The V gene's germline CDR1 is PRHDT and CDR2 FYEKMQ (reference sequence). The CDR3 runs to 15 residues. V was cut by 6 bases and J by 10 bases, with 22 bases left in between. CDR3 DNA: TGTGCCAGCAGTTTTGAGAGGGAAGGGCGGCAAGAGCAGTTCTTC. It yields the protein CASSFEREGRQEQFF.

The gene calls are TRBV7-2 and TRBJ2-5; TRBD1 agrees at 9 bases. V gave up 5 bases and J gave up 5 bases; unmatched junction bases: 6. CDR3 length: 14 residues. Germline lookup yields CDR1 SGHTA and CDR2 FQGNSA. The chain's CDR3 is CASSIWTGEETQYF. Here the CDR3 DNA reads TGTGCCAGCAGCATCTGGACAGGGGAGGAGACCCAGTACTTC.

A remark on this clonotype: A far larger clone is one base from this, pointing to a likely read error. Without the conserved terminal phenylalanine or tryptophan, this CDR3 likely stems from a read error. CDR3 in DNA: TGTGCCAGCAGCTTTCATTCCTTCCCGGAAGAGACCCAGTACTCC. As protein: CASSFHSFPEETQYS. The genes are TRBV5-3 and TRBJ2-5; D remains ambiguous. TRBV5-3 is an ORF, and what it does is uncertain. This CDR3 is built from 15 residues.

This clonotype has at least ten counts. V is TRBV5-1 and J is TRBJ1-4; 11 bases agree with TRBD1. The germline gives CDR1 SGHRS, CDR2 YFSETQ. The V gene end was trimmed by 4 bases and the J gene end by 6 bases; junction bases not matched to a gene: 8. This CDR3 has 16 residues. The CDR3 DNA sequence: TGCGCCAGCAGCCTCTCGCCGGGACAGGGGGATGAAAAACTGTTTTTT. Its protein product is CASSLSPGQGDEKLFF.

This clonotype was picked up many times. The V and J genes are TRBV29-1 and TRBJ2-1; 11 bases match TRBD2. V shed 7 bases, J shed 9 bases, and the junction held 14 bases outside the gene matches. The germline V gene has CDR1 SQVTM and CDR2 ANQGSEA. The CDR3 totals 15 residues. In DNA, the CDR3 is TGCAGCGGCGCGGGGATGGCTAGCGGGGGGCCTGAGCAGTTCTTC. This translates into CSGAGMASGGPEQFF.

At least ten counts were recorded for this clonotype. The chain's CDR3 is CASSYSSGQYEQYF. The CDR3 nucleotides are TGTGCCAGCAGTTACTCGAGCGGACAATACGAGCAGTACTTC. The genes are TRBV6-5 and TRBJ2-7; the D call may be TRBD1 or TRBD2 (5 bases each). Germline CDR1 MNHEY, CDR2 SVGAGI. The CDR3 runs to 14 residues. V was pared by 0 bases and J by 4 bases, with 10 bases between.

The table lists this clonotype with many counts. This chain uses TRBV7-9 with TRBJ2-3, with a possible D match to TRBD1 (5 bases). CDR3 length equals 16 residues. The ends were cut back, 5 bases at V and 6 bases at J, with 21 bases in the middle. CDR1 SEHNR and CDR2 FQNEAQ come from the germline V gene (reference sequence). This CDR3 reads CASSDRLGRVGDTQYF. CDR3 in DNA: TGTGCCAGCAGCGACCGATTGGGGCGAGTAGGGGATACGCAGTATTTT.

This clonotype was counted many times. V is TRBV28 and J is TRBJ2-3, with a possible D match to TRBD1 (5 bases). The CDR3 loop spans 14 amino acids. From germline, CDR1 is MDHEN and CDR2 SYDVKM. The germline V and J ends were trimmed by 2 bases and 2 bases, with 8 bases remaining between them. The CDR3 loop is CASSLDSYTDTQYF. CDR3 DNA: TGTGCCAGCAGTTTAGACAGTTACACAGATACGCAGTATTTT.

This clonotype showed up many times. CDR3 loop: CSAPTGASGNTIYF. As DNA, the CDR3 is TGCAGTGCTCCAACAGGGGCCTCTGGAAACACCATATATTTT. The chain links TRBV20-1 to TRBJ1-3, with 7 bases aligning to TRBD1. Germline V gene lookup returns CDR1 DFQATT and CDR2 SNEGSKA (reference sequence). V trimming: 5 bases; J trimming: 0 bases; junction bases outside the gene matches: 4. CDR3 length: 14 residues.

This clonotype was counted at least ten times. The chain uses TRBV29-1 and TRBJ1-1, with D unclear. The CDR3 is made up of 12 amino acids. CDR1 and CDR2 from the germline V gene are SQVTM and ANQGSEA. Trimming pared 4 bases from V and 8 bases from J, leaving 14 bases between. CDR3 in DNA: TGCAGCGTTGGGGGTTCGGGTGGCGAAGCTTTCTTT. This sequence encodes CSVGGSGGEAFF.

This clonotype was observed once. This likely came from a read error, as a far larger clone is one base away. The chain joins TRBV6-6 to TRBJ2-7; maybe TRBD1 (6 bases). The CDR3 extends over 13 amino acids. Germline loops: CDR1 MNHNY, CDR2 SVGAGI (reference sequence). V dropped 10 bases and J dropped 6 bases, with 19 bases sitting between them. Written as DNA, the CDR3 is TGTGCCACCACCCGGGACATGGTGTCCGAGCAGTACTTC. It is translated as CATTRDMVSEQYF.

As regards this clonotype: This may stem from a read error, because a much larger clone lies one nucleotide away. The rearrangement links TRBV5-1 to TRBJ2-3; D is unclear. Germline V gene lookup returns CDR1 SGHRS and CDR2 YFSETQ. The CDR3 totals 14 residues. Trimming pared 0 bases from V and 4 bases from J, leaving 9 bases between. Written as DNA, the CDR3 is TGCGCCAGCAGCTTGGCGGGCCCCCCAGATACGCAGTATTTT. Encoded protein: CASSLAGPPDTQYF.

This clonotype was observed many times. The chain joins TRBV7-9 to TRBJ2-5; D is perhaps TRBD1 (6 bases). Germline lookup yields CDR1 SEHNR and CDR2 FQNEAQ (reference sequence). The length of the CDR3 is 15 residues. Trimming shortened V by 5 bases and J by 10 bases, and 23 bases separated the two germline ends. CDR3 DNA: TGTGCCAGCAGCCAAGGCCAGGGGCGTTTGGAAGACCAGTACTTC. Its protein is CASSQGQGRLEDQYF.

This clonotype was seen repeatedly, ten times or more. The V call is TRBV21-1, the J call TRBJ2-5; TRBD1 is the table's D call, not checked against the DNA. TRBV21-1 is a pseudogene. This CDR3 contains 20 residues. CDR3 nucleotides: TGTGCCAGCAGCAAAGTGCAGCAGATCGGCGGAAGACAGGGGAAAGAGACCCAGTACTTC. It yields the protein CASSKVQQIGGRQGKETQYF.